This paragraph reports one TCR beta chain. No antigen is known for it. This table comes from immunoSEQ multiplex PCR, and its TCRdb copy is limited to in-frame clones, with some not included. This table holds 95,000 to 150,000 clones, over 75% found once. The sample originates from a study of T cell responses to AZD1222 COVID-19 vaccine. Study results and limitations: Without day 14 samples, only post-peak T cell repertoires were studied.

The CDR3 is 12 residues long. The germline V gene has CDR1 LNHDA and CDR2 SQIVND (reference sequence). Trimming removed 9 bases from V and 8 bases from J, with 16 bases in between. The sample in question was peripheral blood, obtained on day 0 of AZD1222 vaccination. This chain links TRBV19 with TRBJ1-2; a possible D gene is TRBD1 (5 bases). The origin of this receptor is an adult in good health. Here the CDR3 DNA reads TGTGCCAGCAAGACGGGGGTATACGGCTACACCTTC. It is translated as CASKTGVYGYTF. Variable domain in full (rest from reference TRBV19 and TRBJ1-2): DGGITQSPKYLFRKEGQNVTLSCEQNLNHDAMYWYRQDPGQGLRLIYYSQIVNDFQKGDIAEGYSVSREKKESFPLTVTSAQKNPTAFYLCASKTGVYGYTFGSGTRLTVV.